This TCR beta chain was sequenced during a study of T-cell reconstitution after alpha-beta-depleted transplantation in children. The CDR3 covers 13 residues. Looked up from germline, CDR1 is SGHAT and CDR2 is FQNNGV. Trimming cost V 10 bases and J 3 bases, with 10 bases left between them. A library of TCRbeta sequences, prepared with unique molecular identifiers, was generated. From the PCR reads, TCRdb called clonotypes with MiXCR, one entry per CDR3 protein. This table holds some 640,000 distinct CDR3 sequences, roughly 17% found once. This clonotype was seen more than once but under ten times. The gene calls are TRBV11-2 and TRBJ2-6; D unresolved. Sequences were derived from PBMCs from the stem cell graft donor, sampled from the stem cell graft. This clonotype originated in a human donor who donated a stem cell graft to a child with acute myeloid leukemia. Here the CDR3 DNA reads TGTGCCACCGTAGACGGTGGGGCCAACGTCCTGACTTTC. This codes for CATVDGGANVLTF.